These T cell receptor beta chains were read from a single sample in a study of regulatory T cells in long-lasting Graves disease. MiXCR was run by TCRdb on the multiplex PCR reads, yielding one entry per CDR3 protein. The profile shows more than 300,000 distinct CDR3 sequences, about 20% of them singletons. The sequencing here drew on peripheral blood mononuclear cells (PBMCs), taken when the disease was refractory, from a patient treated with antithyroid drugs. The source is a female donor with Graves disease. CDR3s include the opening cysteine and the closing phenylalanine or tryptophan. The D gene is left open where the match is weak. Size is stated for part of the rows, as once, few or many counts, or as a class when the clone is expanded.

size,V,D,J,CDR3,DNA
few,TRBV7-2,.,TRBJ1-1,CASSLRFGEAFF,TGTGCCAGCAGCTTACGGTTCGGTGAAGCTTTCTTT
.,TRBV12-3/TRBV12-4,.,TRBJ2-7,CTSSPGGGEQYF,TGTACCAGCAGTCCCGGAGGGGGCGAGCAGTACTTC
.,TRBV10-3,.,TRBJ1-3,CAISRDSGTGNTIYF,TGTGCCATCAGCCGAGATTCTGGGACTGGAAACACCATATATTTT
many,TRBV20-1,TRBD1,TRBJ2-7,CSAPGQGADEQYF,TGCAGTGCTCCGGGACAGGGGGCCGACGAGCAGTACTTC
few,TRBV13,.,TRBJ2-7,CASSHTKGQEQYF,TGTGCCAGCAGCCACACAAAAGGACAGGAGCAGTACTTC
many,TRBV10-3,TRBD1,TRBJ1-5,CAISDRGQGGQPQHF,TGTGCCATCAGTGACCGAGGACAGGGCGGTCAGCCCCAGCATTTT
few,TRBV13,.,TRBJ1-1,CASNFGGTEAFF,TGTGCCAGCAACTTCGGCGGAACTGAAGCTTTCTTT
.,TRBV7-2,.,TRBJ1-2,CASSLVSGGASYGYTF,TGTGCCAGCAGCTTAGTATCGGGGGGCGCGAGCTATGGCTACACCTTC
many,TRBV19,TRBD1,TRBJ1-1,CASTADRVVAEAFF,TGTGCCAGTACCGCTGACAGGGTGGTGGCTGAAGCTTTCTTT
.,TRBV11-3,.,TRBJ2-7,CASSQRAAGLPYLQYF,TGTGCCAGCAGCCAGCGGGCGGCAGGACTTCCTTATTTGCAGTACTTC
many,TRBV7-9,TRBD1,TRBJ1-2,CAIGTGRSYGYTF,TGTGCCATTGGGACAGGGAGGAGCTATGGCTACACCTTC
many,TRBV30,TRBD1,TRBJ1-5,CAWADRENQPQHF,TGTGCCTGGGCGGACAGGGAAAATCAGCCCCAGCATTTT
few,TRBV3-1,.,TRBJ2-2,CASSHNTGELFF,TGTGCCAGCAGCCACAACACCGGGGAGCTGTTTTTT
.,TRBV6-5,.,TRBJ1-4,CASSWRGEKLFF,TGTGCCAGCAGTTGGAGGGGCGAAAAACTGTTTTTT
many,TRBV5-5,.,TRBJ2-5,CASKYRDYQETQYF,TGTGCCAGCAAGTACCGGGACTACCAAGAGACCCAGTACTTC
many,TRBV29-1,.,TRBJ2-5,CSVDLAGETQYF,TGCAGCGTTGATTTGGCAGGGGAGACCCAGTACTTC
.,TRBV6-9,.,TRBJ2-7,CASSYRTRQASYEQYF,TGTGCCAGCAGTTACAGGACGAGACAGGCTTCCTACGAGCAGTACTTC
.,TRBV7-9,.,TRBJ1-1,CASSLKDFVGTF,TGTGCCAGCAGCTTAAAGGACTTTGTGGGTACCTTT
many,TRBV15,.,TRBJ2-7,CATSRGGGLRIGSYEQYF,TGTGCCACCAGCCGGGGCGGCGGCTTGCGGATAGGGTCCTACGAGCAGTACTTC
many,TRBV24-1,TRBD1,TRBJ1-4,CATSEGQGGEKLFF,TGTGCCACCAGTGAGGGACAGGGAGGGGAAAAACTGTTTTTT
few,TRBV3-1,.,TRBJ2-7,CASNQGLRQYF,TGTGCCAGCAACCAAGGGCTTAGGCAGTACTTC
few,TRBV20-1,.,TRBJ2-7,CSVGTDSSYEQYF,TGCAGCGTCGGGACGGATTCATCCTACGAGCAGTACTTC
many,TRBV7-9,.,TRBJ2-5,CASSFRRDQETQYF,TGTGCCAGCAGTTTCCGCAGGGATCAAGAGACCCAGTACTTC
many,TRBV15,.,TRBJ1-5,CATSRDRIDQPQHF,TGTGCCACCAGCAGAGATCGTATCGATCAGCCCCAGCATTTT
many,TRBV2,TRBD1,TRBJ2-7,CASSEFRTGHGEQYF,TGTGCCAGCAGTGAGTTCCGGACAGGTCACGGCGAGCAGTACTTC
.,TRBV5-1,TRBD1,TRBJ2-7,CASSLAQTGWDEQYF,TGCGCCAGCAGCTTGGCCCAGACAGGGTGGGACGAGCAGTACTTC
.,TRBV7-3,.,TRBJ1-1,CASSSDGENTEAFF,TGTGCCAGCAGCTCGGACGGAGAGAACACTGAAGCTTTCTTT
few,TRBV29-1,.,TRBJ1-1,CSVEIDTEAFF,TGCAGCGTTGAAATAGACACTGAAGCTTTCTTT
.,TRBV18,TRBD2,TRBJ2-7,CASSPPGTTTLQYF,TGTGCCAGCTCACCACCCGGGACTACGACTTTGCAGTACTTC
many,TRBV19,TRBD1,TRBJ1-5,CASSMSRGHFQPQHF,TGTGCCAGTAGTATGAGCAGGGGGCATTTTCAGCCCCAGCATTTT
many,TRBV27,.,TRBJ2-7,CASSLGDGPYEQYF,TGTGCCAGCAGTTTAGGGGACGGTCCCTACGAGCAGTACTTC
few,TRBV12-3/TRBV12-4,.,TRBJ2-7,CASSRRQALSSLYEQYF,TGTGCCAGCAGCCGAAGGCAGGCCTTGTCTTCTCTCTACGAGCAGTACTTC
many,TRBV19,TRBD2,TRBJ2-5,CASSMVAGYQETQYF,TGTGCCAGTAGTATGGTAGCGGGGTACCAAGAGACCCAGTACTTC
many,TRBV6-1,.,TRBJ1-1,CASSERAQATEAFF,TGTGCCAGCAGTGAAAGGGCGCAGGCCACTGAAGCTTTCTTT
many,TRBV15,.,TRBJ2-1,CATSLHSSTGNEQFF,TGTGCCACCAGCTTACACTCTTCGACGGGCAATGAGCAGTTCTTC
.,TRBV9,TRBD2,TRBJ2-2,CASSVVASGVNTGELFF,TGTGCCAGCAGCGTAGTGGCTAGCGGGGTAAACACCGGGGAGCTGTTTTTT
many,TRBV27,.,TRBJ1-6,CASSFGASYNSPLHF,TGTGCCAGCAGTTTTGGAGCATCCTATAATTCACCCCTCCACTTT
many,TRBV7-9,.,TRBJ1-5,CASSEIGGDQPQHF,TGTGCCAGCAGCGAAATAGGCGGGGATCAGCCCCAGCATTTT
few,TRBV5-1,.,TRBJ2-7,CASSSQGGSRYEQYF,TGCGCCAGCAGCTCGCAGGGTGGTAGCCGTTACGAGCAGTACTTC
many,TRBV6-5,TRBD1,TRBJ1-1,CASSYGTAPMNTEAFF,TGTGCCAGCAGTTACGGGACAGCACCAATGAACACTGAAGCTTTCTTT
many,TRBV12-3/TRBV12-4,.,TRBJ1-5,CASSFSPNQPQHF,TGTGCCAGCAGTTTCTCTCCGAATCAGCCCCAGCATTTT
many,TRBV7-9,.,TRBJ2-7,CASSRYRDPREQYF,TGTGCCAGCAGCCGGTACAGGGACCCGCGCGAGCAGTACTTC
few,TRBV19,.,TRBJ1-1,CASSINRNTEAFF,TGTGCCAGTAGTATAAACCGGAACACTGAAGCTTTCTTT
.,TRBV6-1,.,TRBJ1-1,CASREGPKNTEAFF,TGTGCCAGCAGGGAGGGACCAAAGAACACTGAAGCTTTCTTT
many,TRBV12-3/TRBV12-4,TRBD1,TRBJ1-5,CASSLLGLQGMAQPQHF,TGTGCCAGCAGTTTACTCGGGTTACAGGGGATGGCACAGCCCCAGCATTTT
many,TRBV11-2,TRBD1,TRBJ2-7,CASSHPGQGVHEQYF,TGTGCCAGCAGCCATCCGGGACAGGGGGTACACGAGCAGTACTTC
.,TRBV7-2,TRBD2,TRBJ2-1,CASSSLAGGHNEQFF,TGTGCCAGCAGCTCCTTAGCGGGGGGCCACAATGAGCAGTTCTTC
many,TRBV6-5,.,TRBJ1-1,CASSYSLVNTEAFF,TGTGCCAGCAGTTACTCACTAGTGAACACTGAAGCTTTCTTT
few,TRBV19,TRBD1,TRBJ1-1,CASSLGQGGRNTEAFF,TGTGCCAGTAGTTTAGGACAGGGGGGTCGGAACACTGAAGCTTTCTTT
many,TRBV12-3/TRBV12-4,.,TRBJ2-5,CASSHREETQYF,TGTGCCAGCAGTCACAGGGAAGAGACCCAGTACTTC
.,TRBV7-3,TRBD2,TRBJ2-3,CASSTGLAGGPDTQYF,TGTGCCAGCAGCACGGGACTAGCGGGAGGGCCGGATACGCAGTATTTT
few,TRBV28,TRBD2,TRBJ2-7,CASSFSLLPGGSSYEQYF,TGTGCCAGCAGTTTTTCCCTACTCCCGGGAGGGAGCTCCTACGAGCAGTACTTC